A single sample gave rise to the 30 T cell receptor beta chains below, sequenced in a study of blood T cell repertoires in COVID-19. Using immunoSEQ multiplex PCR, the repertoire was profiled, and TCRdb retains in-frame clones only, with some absent. The sample consists of about 200,000 clones, about 88% of them appearing once. Source material: peripheral blood. These receptors all stem from a man aged 18-30 years with active or convalescent COVID-19.

The V and J genes are TRBV7-2 and TRBJ2-7; D uncertain. The germline V and J ends were trimmed by 4 bases and 2 bases, with 9 bases remaining between them. Germline values: CDR1 SGHTA, CDR2 FQGNSA. This CDR3 has 13 amino acids. The CDR3: CASSSELTYEQYF. DNA of the CDR3: TGTGCCAGCAGCTCCGAACTCACCTACGAGCAGTACTTC.

The chain links TRBV6-5 to TRBJ2-1; D uncertain. Between the trimmed V and J ends, which lost 3 bases and 3 bases, there was a span of 9 bases. In germline, CDR1 is MNHEY, CDR2 SVGAGI. The CDR3 loop spans 14 amino acids. For the CDR3, the DNA is TGTGCCAGCAGTTATCGCGCTAACTACAATGAGCAGTTCTTC. This translates into CASSYRANYNEQFF.

The chain links TRBV10-3 to TRBJ1-6, with D tentatively TRBD1 (6 bases). The CDR3 extends over 16 amino acids. Between the trimmed V and J ends, which lost 1 base and 10 bases, there was a span of 17 bases. Germline lookup yields CDR1 ENHRY and CDR2 SYGVKD. The DNA for the CDR3 is TGTGCCATCAGTGAGTTGGGGGGGGGCGCAAAATCACCCCTCCACTTT. It specifies CAISELGGGAKSPLHF.

This clone appeared once. V and J are TRBV29-1 and TRBJ2-3, with 8 nucleotides matching TRBD1. The CDR3 sequence is 16 residues long. V trimming: 3 bases; J trimming: 5 bases; junction bases outside the gene matches: 13. The germline gives CDR1 SQVTM, CDR2 ANQGSEA. The CDR3 region has the DNA TGCAGCGTTGAGCTGTACGAGGACAGGGCTCGAGATACGCAGTATTTT. Translated, it gives CSVELYEDRARDTQYF.

The chain combines TRBV5-3 with TRBJ2-7; 9 nucleotides align to TRBD2. TRBV5-3 is an open reading frame whose function is uncertain. This CDR3 has 15 residues. The V gene end was trimmed by 0 bases and the J gene end by 3 bases; junction bases not matched to a gene: 4. The CDR3: CARSLGSGGIYEQYF. CDR3 nucleotides: TGTGCCAGAAGCTTGGGTAGCGGGGGAATCTACGAGCAGTACTTC.

This CDR3 is CATSADNGYTF. In DNA, the CDR3 is TGTGCCACCAGCGCGGATAATGGCTACACCTTC. The V and J genes are TRBV24-1 and TRBJ1-2; D unresolved. The germline CDR1 and CDR2 sequences are KGHDR and SFDVKD. V was clipped by 7 bases and J by 6 bases, with 8 bases between them. This CDR3 region has 11 residues.

The J gene is TRBJ1-1, the V gene TRBV19; possibly TRBD1 for D (5 bases). This CDR3 contains 14 residues. Trimming removed 4 bases at V and 4 bases at J, with 13 bases between. Germline CDR1 is LNHDA and CDR2 is SQIVND (reference sequence). CDR3 protein: CASSSGDGPTEAFF. CDR3 sequence (DNA): TGTGCCAGTAGTAGCGGGGACGGCCCCACTGAAGCTTTCTTT.

This clone was recorded only once. The rearrangement uses TRBV6-2 or TRBV6-3 and TRBJ2-1; maybe TRBD1 (5 bases). Deletions cut 2 bases from V and 6 bases from J, with 14 bases between. Germline assignment: CDR1 MNHEY and CDR2 SVGEGT. The CDR3 runs 15 residues. The DNA for the CDR3 is TGTGCCAGCAGTTACCCCTTAGGGGCTTTCAATGAGCAGTTCTTC. Its translation: CASSYPLGAFNEQFF.

This clone was detected only a few times. The CDR3 nucleotides are TGTGCCAGCAGCCAAGAAGGCTCGGCGGGGGGCTACAATGAGCAGTTCTTC. Translation: CASSQEGSAGGYNEQFF. The rearrangement joins TRBV4-2 to TRBJ2-1; 8 nucleotides match TRBD2. V was clipped by 0 bases and J by 3 bases; unmatched bases: 7. The length of the CDR3 is 17 residues. CDR1 LGHNA and CDR2 YNFKEQ come from the germline V gene.

The sample holds a few counts of this clone. The V call is TRBV4-3, the J call TRBJ1-1, with TRBD1 identical over 9 bases. J gave up 4 bases and V 4 bases, and 10 bases lay outside the gene matches. CDR1 is LGHNA and CDR2 is YSLEER in the germline V gene. The CDR3 extends over 16 amino acids. CDR3 nucleotides: TGCGCCAGCAGCCGAGAAACAGGGGGCACAGGCACTGAAGCTTTCTTT. Encoded protein: CASSRETGGTGTEAFF.

The chain couples TRBV29-1 to TRBJ1-1; no definite D call. CDR1 SQVTM and CDR2 ANQGSEA come from the germline V gene. The CDR3 contains 13 residues. Trimming pared 6 bases from V and 0 bases from J, leaving 11 bases between. CDR3 DNA: TGCAGCGTAATGACTGATGTGAACACTGAAGCTTTCTTT. This translates into CSVMTDVNTEAFF.

This chain links TRBV15 with TRBJ2-6; D may be TRBD1 (7 bases). This CDR3 is 20 amino acids long. Per germline, CDR1 LNHNV and CDR2 YYDKDF (reference sequence). Trimming left V 0 bases short and J 5 bases short, with 23 bases between. This CDR3 reads CATSRDNRAGRGSRANVLTF. The CDR3, as DNA: TGTGCCACCAGCAGAGATAATCGAGCGGGCAGGGGGTCTCGGGCCAACGTCCTGACTTTC.

This sequence joins TRBV27 and TRBJ2-7; D possibly corresponds to TRBD2 (6 bases). Between the trimmed V and J ends, which lost 9 bases and 7 bases, there was a span of 19 bases. This CDR3 is built from 13 residues. Germline assignment: CDR1 MNHEY and CDR2 SMNVEV (reference sequence). CDR3 bases: TGTGCCAGATCCATTGGCGGGACGGGGGAGCAGTACTTC. The encoded protein is CARSIGGTGEQYF.

This chain uses TRBV3-1 (or the pseudogene TRBV3-2) with TRBJ1-1; D might be TRBD1 (6 bases). Germline CDR1 and CDR2: LGHDT and YNNKEL (reference sequence). The CDR3 consists of 15 residues. V dropped 4 bases and J dropped 4 bases, with 16 bases sitting between them. Here the CDR3 reads CASSPFQGTGTEAFF. The CDR3 DNA is TGTGCCAGCAGCCCCTTCCAGGGGACGGGCACTGAAGCTTTCTTT.

J is TRBJ2-5 and V is TRBV2; the match to TRBD1 covers 7 bases. The CDR3 runs to 14 residues. CDR1 SNHLY and CDR2 FYNNEI come from the germline V gene. V was pared by 4 bases and J by 5 bases, with 7 bases of the junction left unmatched. CDR3 sequence: CASSGAGGEETQYF. The CDR3 DNA reads TGTGCCAGCAGTGGGGCAGGGGGTGAGGAGACCCAGTACTTC.

V is TRBV11-2 and J is TRBJ2-7, with 7 bases matching TRBD2. The CDR3 spans 14 residues. J lost 6 bases, V lost 5 bases, and 10 bases had no gene match. Germline assignment: CDR1 SGHAT and CDR2 FQNNGV. CDR3 sequence reads: CASSPGRAGSEQYF. The CDR3 nucleotides read TGTGCCAGCAGCCCAGGGAGGGCCGGTAGCGAGCAGTACTTC.

The rearrangement uses TRBV19 and TRBJ2-1; 11 bases are a match to TRBD2. The ends lost 1 base at V and 6 bases at J; junction bases unmatched: 11. Germline-derived CDR1 and CDR2 are LNHDA and SQIVND (reference sequence). The CDR3 has 18 residues. The CDR3 coding sequence is TGTGCCAGTAGTATAGCTGCGAGACTAGCGGGACGACCCAATGAGCAGTTCTTC. Residues: CASSIAARLAGRPNEQFF.

The rearrangement joins TRBV15 to TRBJ1-2; 8 bases line up with TRBD1. The junction had 9 bases not matched to a gene; V was cut back by 2 bases and J by 7 bases. This CDR3 comprises 15 residues. Germline CDR1 reads LNHNV; CDR2 reads YYDKDF (reference sequence). The CDR3 bases are TGTGCCACCAGCAGAAGGACAGGGCTGGGGGGTGGCTACACCTTC. Translating gives CATSRRTGLGGGYTF.

Here the CDR3 reads CALPGEGVNTEAFF. The CDR3 DNA is TGTGCCCTACCCGGGGAGGGTGTGAACACTGAAGCTTTCTTT. The chain is built from TRBV7-9 and TRBJ1-1; D remains unclear. Trimming shortened V by 11 bases and J by 0 bases, and 16 bases separated the two germline ends. The CDR3 spans 14 residues. CDR1 is SEHNR, CDR2 FQNEAQ, per germline (reference sequence).

The chain links TRBV30 to TRBJ2-4, with 9 bases lining up with TRBD1. Trimming cost V 0 bases and J 0 bases; bases outside gene matches: 6. This CDR3 comprises 17 residues. Germline values: CDR1 GTSNPN, CDR2 SVGIG (reference sequence). CDR3 region: CAWSVPRTGEAKNIQYF. The CDR3 nucleotides read TGTGCCTGGAGTGTACCTCGGACAGGGGAAGCCAAAAACATTCAGTACTTC.

The rearrangement joins TRBV27 to TRBJ2-3; a possible D gene is TRBD2 (6 bases). Germline V CDR1 and CDR2: MNHEY, SMNVEV (reference sequence). The CDR3 is 15 residues long. V was cut by 8 bases and J by 0 bases, with 15 bases left in between. The CDR3 protein is CASATRGTSTDTQYF. For the CDR3, the DNA is TGTGCCAGCGCGACGCGGGGAACTAGCACAGATACGCAGTATTTT.

This sequence joins TRBV7-3 and TRBJ2-6; 7 nucleotides align to TRBD2. The J segment lost 0 bases and the V segment lost 5 bases, leaving 4 bases of the junction unmatched. In germline, CDR1 is SGHTA, CDR2 FQGTGA. This CDR3 comprises 16 residues. CDR3 in DNA: TGTGCCAGCAGCGCCGCGGGGGTCTCTGGGGCCAACGTCCTGACTTTC. As protein: CASSAAGVSGANVLTF.

J is TRBJ2-2 and V is TRBV11-2; D possibly corresponds to TRBD2 (5 bases). V was clipped by 7 bases and J by 0 bases, with 15 bases between them. The CDR3 length is 16 residues. The germline gives CDR1 SGHAT, CDR2 FQNNGV. The CDR3 region is CASNPRAEANTGELFF. CDR3 bases: TGTGCCAGCAACCCCCGGGCGGAGGCGAACACCGGGGAGCTGTTTTTT.

This clone has only one observation. This chain uses TRBV15 with TRBJ1-1, with D maybe TRBD1 (6 bases). This CDR3 comprises 15 residues. V was pared by 0 bases and J by 4 bases, with 12 bases between. CDR1 LNHNV and CDR2 YYDKDF come from the germline V gene (reference sequence). The CDR3 sequence: CATSREGAGSTEAFF. The CDR3 nucleotides read TGTGCCACCAGCAGAGAGGGGGCCGGAAGCACTGAAGCTTTCTTT.

The chain uses TRBV15 and TRBJ2-3; 7 bases are shared with TRBD2. The CDR3 extends over 17 amino acids. Germline V gene data show CDR1 as LNHNV and CDR2 as YYDKDF (reference sequence). The J segment lost 3 bases and the V segment lost 0 bases, leaving 9 bases of the junction unmatched. The CDR3 DNA is TGTGCCACCAGCAGAGATAGGAGCGGGAAAGGTACAGATACGCAGTATTTT. As protein: CATSRDRSGKGTDTQYF. Looking up the rest from reference TRBV15 and TRBJ2-3 gives the full variable domain: DAMVIQNPRYQVTQFGKPVTLSCSQTLNHNVMYWYQQKSSQAPKLLFHYYDKDFNNEADTPDNFQSRRPNTSFCFLDIRSPGLGDTAMYLCATSRDRSGKGTDTQYFGPGTRLTVL.

This clone has just a few counts. The chain links TRBV5-1 to TRBJ1-1; TRBD1 matches 7 bases. The CDR3 sequence is 15 residues long. CDR1 and CDR2 from the germline V gene are SGHRS and YFSETQ. V shed 0 bases, J shed 0 bases, and the junction held 2 bases outside the gene matches. The CDR3 DNA reads as TGCGCCAGCAGCTTGGGACAGGGCTTGAACACTGAAGCTTTCTTT. Its protein is CASSLGQGLNTEAFF. Full variable domain (outside the CDR3, taken from reference TRBV5-1 and TRBJ1-1): KAGVTQTPRYLIKTRGQQVTLSCSPISGHRSVSWYQQTPGQGLQFLFEYFSETQRNKGNFPGRFSGRQFSNSRSEMNVSTLELGDSALYLCASSLGQGLNTEAFFGQGTRLTVV.

The chain is built from TRBV6-2 or TRBV6-3 and TRBJ2-3; TRBD1 agrees at 11 bases. In germline, CDR1 is MNHEY, CDR2 SVGEGT. This CDR3 has 17 residues. Unmatched junction bases numbered 10, after V lost 6 bases and J lost 2 bases. The CDR3 is CASRYPGTGGYTDTQYF. CDR3 in DNA: TGTGCCAGCAGATACCCCGGGACAGGGGGTTACACAGATACGCAGTATTTT.

CDR3: CASGLGGQVSGYTF. CDR3 nucleotide sequence: TGTGCTAGTGGTTTGGGGGGACAGGTTAGCGGCTACACCTTC. The rearrangement joins TRBV12-5 to TRBJ1-2, with 8 bases that match TRBD1. The CDR3 covers 14 residues. The germline gives CDR1 LGHNT, CDR2 FRNRAP. V shed 1 base and J 8 bases; nucleotides not matched to a gene: 6.

The chain combines TRBV7-9 with TRBJ2-1; TRBD2 matches 8 bases. Germline V gene data show CDR1 as SEHNR and CDR2 as FQNEAQ (reference sequence). Unmatched junction bases numbered 8, after V lost 1 base and J lost 0 bases. There are 18 residues in the CDR3. The CDR3 spells CASSLGGTSGYSYNEQFF. CDR3 sequence (DNA): TGTGCCAGCAGCTTAGGCGGAACTAGCGGCTACTCCTACAATGAGCAGTTCTTC.

The V and J genes are TRBV21-1 and TRBJ1-1. TRBV21-1 is shown as a pseudogene. This CDR3 has 15 residues. CDR3 protein: CASSKALPGRPEAFF. CDR3 sequence (DNA): TGTGCCAGCAGCAAAGCGCTTCCAGGGAGGCCTGAAGCTTTCTTT.